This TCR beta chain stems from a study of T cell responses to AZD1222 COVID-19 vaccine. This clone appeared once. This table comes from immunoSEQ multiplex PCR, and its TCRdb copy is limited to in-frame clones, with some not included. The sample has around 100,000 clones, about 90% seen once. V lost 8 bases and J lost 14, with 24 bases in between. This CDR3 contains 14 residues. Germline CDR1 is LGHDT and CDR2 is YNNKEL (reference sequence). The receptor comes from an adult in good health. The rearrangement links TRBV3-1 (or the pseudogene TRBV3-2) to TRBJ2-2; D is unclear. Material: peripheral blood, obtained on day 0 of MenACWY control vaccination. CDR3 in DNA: TGTGCCAGCGGACCGGTCACTACCTCGCGTCCCCTGTTTTTT. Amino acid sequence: CASGPVTTSRPLFF.